A selection of T cell receptor beta chains follows, all from one sample in a study of Graves' ophthalmopathy and Graves' hyperthyroidism. From the multiplex PCR reads, TCRdb called clonotypes with MiXCR, one entry per CDR3 protein. The sample consists of 200,000 to 250,000 distinct CDR3 sequences, approximately 29% of them appearing once. Sequenced material: peripheral blood. The receptor set was obtained from a man aged 50 to 60 with Graves' ophthalmopathy. Each CDR3 is given with its conserved first and last residue. D genes are given only for firm matches. Only some rows state a clone size, as once, few, many or a class for expanded clones.

CDR3 DNA | CDR3 protein | J gene | clone size | D gene | V gene
TGTGCCAGCAGTCCCCACGGTGGGGGCGTAGGGGAGACCCAGTACTTC | CASSPHGGGVGETQYF | TRBJ2-5 | many | NA | TRBV6-5
TGTGCCAGCAGCTTCGGGCGGGCCGACACCGGGGAGCTGTTTTTT | CASSFGRADTGELFF | TRBJ2-2 | many | NA | TRBV11-1
TGTGCCAGCAGTTATTCCCCAACTAGCGGAGGAGGAGAGACCCAGTACTTC | CASSYSPTSGGGETQYF | TRBJ2-5 | many | TRBD2 | TRBV6-2/TRBV6-3
TGTGCCAGCAGTCAAACACCCACAGGATACGAGCAGTACTTC | CASSQTPTGYEQYF | TRBJ2-7 | NA | NA | TRBV28
TGTGCCAGCAAGTCGGGGGGCCACGAGCAGTACTTC | CASKSGGHEQYF | TRBJ2-7 | many | NA | TRBV12-3/TRBV12-4
TGTGCCAGCAGCCTACTAGCGGGAGGTTTCCAAGAGACCCAGTACTTC | CASSLLAGGFQETQYF | TRBJ2-5 | many | TRBD2 | TRBV6-2/TRBV6-3
TGTGCCAGCAATCGACAGGGGACGCCCCTCCACTTT | CASNRQGTPLHF | TRBJ1-6 | medium-sized | TRBD1 | TRBV12-3/TRBV12-4
TGTGCCAGCTTCCGGGCCTGGTATGGCTACACCTTC | CASFRAWYGYTF | TRBJ1-2 | many | NA | TRBV2
TGTGCCAGTAGTATAGGATGGCAGCTCTCCTACGAGCAGTACTTC | CASSIGWQLSYEQYF | TRBJ2-7 | many | NA | TRBV19
TGCAGTGCTCCCGGACTGGGATATGGCTACACCTTC | CSAPGLGYGYTF | TRBJ1-2 | NA | NA | TRBV20-1
TGCAGTGCTGGGCGAATTGGCGGAATAGCCAAAAACATTCAGTACTTC | CSAGRIGGIAKNIQYF | TRBJ2-4 | many | NA | TRBV20-1
TGTGCCAGCAGACGCTGGACAGGGTCGAACACCGGGGAGCTGTTTTTT | CASRRWTGSNTGELFF | TRBJ2-2 | many | TRBD1 | TRBV12-3/TRBV12-4
TGTGCCAGCAGCGCCGGGGGGGGGCAAAGCTACACCTTC | CASSAGGGQSYTF | TRBJ1-2 | many | NA | TRBV7-9
TGTGCCAGCAGCCATAGGGAGAGGTACGAGCAGTACTTC | CASSHRERYEQYF | TRBJ2-7 | many | NA | TRBV4-2
TGTGCCAGCAGCTTTTCAGGGGTTGATCAGCCCCAGCATTTT | CASSFSGVDQPQHF | TRBJ1-5 | many | NA | TRBV7-8
TGTGCCAGCAATGGGAGGTTGGACACCGGGGAGCTGTTTTTT | CASNGRLDTGELFF | TRBJ2-2 | many | NA | TRBV28
TGTGCCAGCAGTTACCGTGACACGGGAGATTCTTTTGTCAAAAACATTCAGTACTTC | CASSYRDTGDSFVKNIQYF | TRBJ2-4 | many | NA | TRBV6-5
TGTGCCAGCAGTTCTGGTTCGTACTCAGGGTTACCTGCTTACGGCTACACCTTC | CASSSGSYSGLPAYGYTF | TRBJ1-2 | many | NA | TRBV6-2/TRBV6-3
TGTGCCACCAGCGTGGACAGGGGAATGAACACTGAAGCTTTCTTT | CATSVDRGMNTEAFF | TRBJ1-1 | many | TRBD1 | TRBV15
TGTGCCAGCAGTTTAAAGACAGGGGCCAAAAACATTCAGTACTTC | CASSLKTGAKNIQYF | TRBJ2-4 | NA | TRBD1 | TRBV28
TGTGCCAGCAGAGCGGACGGATCCTACGAGCAGTACTTC | CASRADGSYEQYF | TRBJ2-7 | NA | NA | TRBV3-1
TGTGCCAGCAGCAGCATCGACTCCGAAGGGGCCACGCAGTATTTT | CASSSIDSEGATQYF | TRBJ2-3 | many | NA | TRBV6-2/TRBV6-3
TGTGCCAGCAGTGATAGTCAGATCAACTATGGCTACACCTTC | CASSDSQINYGYTF | TRBJ1-2 | many | NA | TRBV2
TGTGCCAGCAGTCCGTTAGCGGGAGTCATCACCGGGGAGCTGTTTTTT | CASSPLAGVITGELFF | TRBJ2-2 | many | TRBD2 | TRBV28
TGTGCCAGCTCAACCCTGGGGAATCAGCCCCAGCATTTT | CASSTLGNQPQHF | TRBJ1-5 | many | NA | TRBV5-6
TGTGCCAGCAGTACAGGGACTAGCGGGAGGGCCGTAGAGACCCAGTACTTC | CASSTGTSGRAVETQYF | TRBJ2-5 | NA | TRBD2 | TRBV12-3/TRBV12-4
TGTGCCAGCAGGGACAGGGCCAGATCCTACGAGCAGTACTTC | CASRDRARSYEQYF | TRBJ2-7 | many | TRBD1 | TRBV6-2/TRBV6-3
TGTGCCAGCAGTACTCCAGGGAACACTGAAGCTTTCTTT | CASSTPGNTEAFF | TRBJ1-1 | many | NA | TRBV12-3/TRBV12-4
TGTGCCAGCAGTTACCAAGGACAGGCCTACTCTGAAGCTTTCTTT | CASSYQGQAYSEAFF | TRBJ1-1 | few | TRBD1 | TRBV6-2/TRBV6-3
TGTGCCAGCAGCTTGCCTGGGTGGTATGGCTACACCTTC | CASSLPGWYGYTF | TRBJ1-2 | NA | NA | TRBV12-3/TRBV12-4
TGTGCCAGCAGTTACACGACAGGGGGCTACGAGCAGTACTTC | CASSYTTGGYEQYF | TRBJ2-7 | few | TRBD1 | TRBV6-5
TGTGCCAGCAGTTTTTCGGGGAACAATCAGCCCCAGCATTTT | CASSFSGNNQPQHF | TRBJ1-5 | NA | NA | TRBV28
TGTGCCACCAGCAGAGATACTTCCCGGGCGTACGAGCAGTACTTC | CATSRDTSRAYEQYF | TRBJ2-7 | NA | NA | TRBV15
TGCAGTGCTAGAGTCCACGCCACTGAAGCTTTCTTT | CSARVHATEAFF | TRBJ1-1 | NA | NA | TRBV20-1
TGTGCCAGCAGTGAAAATCCCGGGATGGTTTGGGAGACCCAGTACTTC | CASSENPGMVWETQYF | TRBJ2-5 | many | NA | TRBV6-1
TGTGCCAGCAGCGGGGACAGGGGGCACGAGACCCAGTACTTC | CASSGDRGHETQYF | TRBJ2-5 | NA | TRBD1 | TRBV7-2
TGTGCCAGCAGCCGCAGTCTGGTCGGGAGAGAGACCCAGTACTTC | CASSRSLVGRETQYF | TRBJ2-5 | many | NA | TRBV14
TGCAGTGCAACCGGACTAGCGGGGAGGGGGGAGACCCAGTACTTC | CSATGLAGRGETQYF | TRBJ2-5 | many | TRBD2 | TRBV20-1
TGTGCCAGCAGCCTCCGCCTAGTACCCCCCGGCGACACTGAAGCTTTCTTT | CASSLRLVPPGDTEAFF | TRBJ1-1 | NA | NA | TRBV6-2/TRBV6-3
TGTGCCAACAGTCTCTACCCGGCGACAGGGAGGGGAAACACTGAAGCTTTCTTT | CANSLYPATGRGNTEAFF | TRBJ1-1 | many | TRBD1 | TRBV27
TGCAGCGTAGAAACTGACTACAACTACGAGCAGTACTTC | CSVETDYNYEQYF | TRBJ2-7 | many | NA | TRBV29-1